Here is one TCR beta chain with its context. The antigen remains undetermined. The data belong to a study of shared clonotypes between healthy human individuals. The study's findings and limits: Generally, estimated richness proved larger in naive subsets than it did in memory subsets. Generation probabilities were higher for clonotypes shared across all four sorted-subset donors than for unshared ones.

The method was immunoSEQ multiplex PCR; TCRdb's version includes in-frame clones alone and lacks a portion of them. The sample carries around 750,000 clones, around two thirds recorded once. CDR3 length: 15 amino acids. Trimming took 5 bases from V and 4 from J; bases not matched to a gene: 8. Germline V gene sequence: CDR1 MNHEY, CDR2 SMNVEV (reference sequence). This receptor was identified in a woman under 40 in good health. Sample: memory CD4+ T cells sorted from blood. The sample's subset: CD45RA-negative fraction. J is TRBJ2-3 and V is TRBV27; 8 positions agree with TRBD1. The chain's CDR3 is CASSQRQGRPDTQYF. CDR3 nucleotide sequence: TGTGCCAGCAGTCAGCGACAGGGGAGGCCAGATACGCAGTATTTT.